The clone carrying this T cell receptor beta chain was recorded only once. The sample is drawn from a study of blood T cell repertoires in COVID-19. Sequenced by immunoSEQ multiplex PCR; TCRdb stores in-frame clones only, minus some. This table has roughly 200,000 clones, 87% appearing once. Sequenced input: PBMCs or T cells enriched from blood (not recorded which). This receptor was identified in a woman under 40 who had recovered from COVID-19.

CDR3 protein: CAIRTGFDVNYGYTF. The CDR3 DNA reads as TGTGCCATCAGGACAGGGTTTGATGTGAACTATGGCTACACCTTC. The gene calls are TRBV10-3 and TRBJ1-2; 7 bases agree with TRBD1. There are 15 residues in the CDR3. V lost 6 bases to trimming and J lost 2 bases; unmatched junction nucleotides: 9. CDR1 and CDR2 from the germline V gene are ENHRY and SYGVKD.